The following is a T cell receptor (beta chain) sequence with its context. Its antigen is as yet unknown. This CDR3 comprises 15 residues. Germline lookup yields CDR1 SGDLS and CDR2 YYNGEE. Trimming left V 0 bases short and J 11 bases short, with 15 bases between. The data stem from a study of cytomegalovirus exposure and HLA in healthy donors. Whole-study results and caveats: Most TCR sequences were uncommon, yet certain public TCRs appeared in many donors. Earlier analysis yielded a pattern in which most TCR beta V segments were productive about 87% or about 30% of the time. Fewer N-insertions (relative to the approximately 670-donor mean) were reportedly seen in an Asian-associated ancestry cluster in a later analysis. Researchers reported from a later analysis that most CMV-associated TCR beta chains appeared HLA-restricted.

Primers included in the PCR were 60 Vbeta and 13 Jbeta primers. The assay was immunoSEQ multiplex PCR, and TCRdb's table has in-frame clones only and misses some. The sample contains approximately 140,000 clones, about 79% of which appear only once. The sample taken for sequencing was PBMCs. The rearrangement uses TRBV9 and TRBJ1-6; maybe TRBD1 (6 bases). The sequence was collected from a man in his forties or fifties in good health and CMV-seropositive. CDR3 sequence: CASSVGAGAHPPLHF. The CDR3 DNA is TGTGCCAGCAGCGTAGGAGCAGGGGCTCATCCACCCCTCCACTTT.